The present T cell receptor (beta chain) was sequenced within a study of OX40 agonist ivuxolimab in advanced cancers. CDR1 is MDHEN and CDR2 is SYDVKM in the germline V gene. The CDR3 is made up of 12 amino acids. V was pared by 5 bases and J by 4 bases, with 6 bases between. Generated by immunoSEQ multiplex PCR, the TCRdb table keeps only in-frame clones and is missing some. The sample yields about 74,000 clones, about 88% seen once. This chain connects TRBV28 to TRBJ1-3, with D perhaps matching TRBD1 (5 bases). Material: CD4+ or CD8+ T cells sorted from blood, obtained in a trial of the OX40 agonist ivuxolimab. This receptor was identified in an adult with an advanced solid tumor such as melanoma, head and neck, liver or kidney cancer. DNA of the CDR3: TGTGCCAGCAGTGACAGCGGAAACACCATATATTTT. This gives the protein CASSDSGNTIYF.